Listed below are T cell receptor beta chains from one sample, sequenced in a study of beta chain features in type 1 diabetes. The repertoire was sequenced with immunoSEQ multiplex PCR; TCRdb's copy has only in-frame clones and lacks some. This sample carries some 360,000 clones, over 8.5% of them seen once, and the ten largest clones take about 0.64%. The sequencing sample was made of central memory CD4+ T cells from blood. The receptors were gathered from a man aged 25 to 40 with type 1 diabetes. Both conserved end residues are part of each CDR3. Each record gives: D gene, J gene, V gene, clone size, CDR3 protein, CDR3 DNA. D genes are given only for firm matches. Rows give clone size only sometimes, using once, few, many, or a class for an expanded clone.

-	TRBJ1-5	TRBV28	few	CASSLLGGYVAQHF	TGTGCCAGCAGTTTATTGGGGGGATATGTGGCCCAGCATTTT
-	TRBJ2-2	TRBV19	many	CASSSSRAGELFF	TGTGCCAGTAGTTCTAGCAGAGCCGGGGAGCTGTTTTTT
-	TRBJ2-5	TRBV5-1	-	CASSLGRPTGGETQYF	TGCGCCAGCAGCCTGGGGAGACCGACCGGGGGAGAGACCCAGTACTTC
TRBD2	TRBJ2-5	TRBV5-4	few	CASSQDLGGAKETQYF	TGTGCCAGCAGCCAAGATTTGGGAGGGGCGAAAGAGACCCAGTACTTC
-	TRBJ1-1	TRBV6-5	-	CASSQGWTEAFF	TGTGCCAGCAGCCAGGGGTGGACTGAAGCTTTCTTT
-	TRBJ2-1	TRBV7-6	few	CASSLGLPENNEQFF	TGTGCCAGCAGCTTAGGACTCCCGGAGAACAATGAGCAGTTCTTC
-	TRBJ2-2	TRBV5-1	-	CASSFGRDYGELFF	TGCGCCAGCAGCTTCGGCAGGGATTACGGGGAGCTGTTTTTT
-	TRBJ1-5	TRBV27	-	CASSLDPRGPQHF	TGTGCCAGCAGTTTAGACCCCCGGGGGCCCCAGCATTTT
-	TRBJ2-3	TRBV5-4	few	CASSLRTDTQYF	TGTGCCAGCAGCCTGCGCACAGATACGCAGTATTTT
-	TRBJ1-4	TRBV29-1	few	CSAGRGTNEKLFF	TGCAGCGCCGGTCGGGGTACTAATGAAAAACTGTTTTTT
TRBD1	TRBJ2-7	TRBV5-4	few	CASSLPLGQAYEQYF	TGTGCCAGCAGCCTGCCATTGGGACAGGCCTACGAGCAGTACTTC
-	TRBJ2-3	TRBV19	-	CASSIRSGAYSDTQYF	TGTGCCAGTAGTATAAGGAGTGGTGCGTACTCAGATACGCAGTATTTT
TRBD1	TRBJ2-1	TRBV14	many	CASSPGQGEAEQFF	TGTGCCAGCAGCCCGGGACAGGGTGAGGCTGAGCAGTTCTTC
-	TRBJ1-1	TRBV9	few	CASSVVADRRTEAFF	TGTGCCAGCAGCGTGGTGGCAGACCGACGCACTGAAGCTTTCTTT
-	TRBJ1-5	TRBV28	few	CASSLPLGPDQPQHF	TGTGCCAGCAGTTTGCCCCTAGGGCCAGATCAGCCCCAGCATTTT
-	TRBJ2-7	TRBV18	few	CASSPQRSAYEQYF	TGTGCCAGCTCCCCTCAAAGATCTGCGTACGAGCAGTACTTC
TRBD2	TRBJ2-1	TRBV7-6	-	CASSLGTSGSGEQFF	TGTGCCAGCAGCTTAGGGACTAGCGGGAGTGGTGAGCAGTTCTTC
-	TRBJ1-4	TRBV30	-	CAWTSFSASNEKLFF	TGTGCCTGGACCTCCTTTTCAGCGTCTAATGAAAAACTGTTTTTT
-	TRBJ2-1	TRBV5-1	-	CASSLDTYNEQFF	TGCGCCAGCAGCTTAGACACATACAATGAGCAGTTCTTC
-	TRBJ2-2	TRBV5-4	-	CASSPTPGTWNTGELFF	TGTGCCAGCAGCCCCACCCCCGGGACTTGGAACACCGGGGAGCTGTTTTTT
TRBD2	TRBJ2-2	TRBV7-2	many	CASSFRLAGAGELFF	TGTGCCAGCAGCTTTAGGCTAGCGGGAGCCGGGGAGCTGTTTTTT
TRBD1	TRBJ1-2	TRBV7-8	-	CASSPKSGQGGGSWGYTF	TGTGCCAGCAGCCCAAAGTCTGGACAGGGGGGAGGGTCTTGGGGCTACACCTTC
-	TRBJ2-7	TRBV27	few	CASSPTGMLGYEQYF	TGTGCCAGCAGTCCTACGGGGATGTTAGGCTACGAGCAGTACTTC
TRBD2	TRBJ2-5	TRBV7-9	-	CASSFSTSGQTQYF	TGTGCCAGCAGCTTTTCTACTAGCGGGCAGACCCAGTACTTC
TRBD2	TRBJ2-2	TRBV7-2	few	CASSSAIAGGRGTGELFF	TGTGCCAGCAGCTCAGCGATAGCGGGAGGGCGGGGCACCGGGGAGCTGTTTTTT
-	TRBJ1-1	TRBV6-5	once	CASSLDRSNTEAFF	TGTGCCAGCAGCCTGGACAGATCGAACACTGAAGCTTTCTTT
-	TRBJ2-6	TRBV6-6	few	CASSRSGANVLTF	TGTGCCAGCAGCCGGTCTGGGGCCAACGTCCTGACTTTC
TRBD2	TRBJ2-7	TRBV7-2	-	CASTGLAEPYEQYF	TGTGCCAGCACGGGACTAGCGGAGCCCTACGAGCAGTACTTC
-	TRBJ1-2	TRBV5-1	few	CASSLGPPRRGNGYTF	TGCGCCAGCAGCTTGGGTCCCCCAAGGAGGGGGAACGGCTACACCTTC
-	TRBJ2-1	TRBV5-1	-	CASSLGPAGYRGEQFF	TGCGCCAGCAGCTTGGGCCCAGCGGGTTACCGGGGCGAGCAGTTCTTC
-	TRBJ1-2	TRBV19	many	CASSIVWTASGYTF	TGTGCCAGTAGTATAGTGTGGACGGCATCCGGCTACACCTTC
TRBD1	TRBJ1-1	TRBV15	-	CATSPRQGSEAFF	TGTGCCACCAGCCCCCGACAGGGGTCCGAAGCTTTCTTT
TRBD1	TRBJ2-5	TRBV9	few	CASSVGSPTGLETQYF	TGTGCCAGCAGCGTAGGGTCACCGACAGGGCTAGAGACCCAGTACTTC
-	TRBJ2-7	TRBV5-1	-	CASSSFKTGHEQYF	TGCGCCAGCAGTTCATTTAAGACAGGTCACGAGCAGTACTTC
TRBD1	TRBJ2-1	TRBV5-1	-	CASSVGQGGNNEQFF	TGCGCCAGCAGCGTAGGACAGGGCGGGAACAATGAGCAGTTCTTC
-	TRBJ2-6	TRBV11-1	few	CASSFSGANVLTF	TGTGCCAGCAGTTTTTCTGGGGCCAACGTCCTGACTTTC
-	TRBJ1-1	TRBV2	few	CASRGSPPEAFF	TGTGCCAGCAGAGGGTCGCCTCCTGAAGCTTTCTTT
-	TRBJ2-5	TRBV4-2	-	CASSQDSGMRQETQYF	TGTGCCAGCAGCCAAGATTCTGGCATGAGACAAGAGACCCAGTACTTC
-	TRBJ2-7	TRBV4-3	few	CASSLERLTAYEQYF	TGCGCCAGCAGCTTGGAGCGCTTAACAGCCTACGAGCAGTACTTC
-	TRBJ2-3	TRBV2	-	CASSPRADTQYF	TGTGCCAGCAGCCCCAGGGCAGATACGCAGTATTTT
-	TRBJ2-1	TRBV10-3	many	CAIDGSGNEQFF	TGTGCCATCGACGGGAGCGGCAATGAGCAGTTCTTC
-	TRBJ1-1	TRBV11-2	few	CASSLVGGFGTEAFF	TGTGCCAGCAGCTTAGTAGGAGGGTTTGGCACTGAAGCTTTCTTT
-	TRBJ1-1	TRBV6-1	many	CASRLGNTEAFF	TGTGCCAGCAGACTGGGGAACACTGAAGCTTTCTTT
-	TRBJ1-5	TRBV4-1	few	CASSQLLGQGIIQPQHF	TGCGCCAGCAGCCAACTCTTAGGGCAGGGGATAATTCAGCCCCAGCATTTT